The clone carrying this T cell receptor (beta chain) was counted once. Per the germline V gene, CDR1 is LNHDA and CDR2 is SQIVND (reference sequence). The CDR3 sequence is 14 residues long. Trimming stripped 3 bases from V and 2 bases from J, with 11 bases between. Selection for sequencing was limited to patients who had shown CD8+CD57+ cell expansion by flow cytometry. Patients had not yet gotten any therapy when their blood was taken for sampling. Genomic DNA acted as the template from which TCR beta VDJ combination and CDR3 sequence profiling were carried out. MiXCR was run by TCRdb on the reads, yielding one entry per CDR3 protein. The repertoire holds approximately 170,000 distinct CDR3 sequences, with more than 45% as singletons. The record originates from a study of CD8+CD57+ T cells in acquired aplastic anemia.

The gene calls are TRBV19 and TRBJ2-7; D assignment may be TRBD1 or TRBD2 (5 bases each). The sequence derives from a human donor with aplastic anemia. The sample comprised sorted CD4+, CD8+, or CD8+CD57+ T cells (not recorded which) from PBMCs. CDR3 sequence: CASSIYQGAYEQYF. DNA of the CDR3: TGTGCCAGTAGTATTTATCAGGGAGCCTACGAGCAGTACTTC.